Shown below are 23 T cell receptor beta chains from a single sample sequenced in a study of CD8+CD57+ T cells in acquired aplastic anemia. By flow cytometry, patients selected for sequencing had shown an expansion of CD8+CD57+ cells. The template used for profiling TCR beta VDJ and CDR3 was genomic DNA. TCRdb called the reads again in MiXCR, with one record for every CDR3 protein. This table has 200,000 to 250,000 distinct CDR3 sequences, around 43% appearing once. The sequencing input was sorted CD4+, CD8+, or CD8+CD57+ T cells (not recorded which) from PBMCs. Every receptor here comes from a human donor with aplastic anemia.

The CDR3 DNA sequence: TGCAGTGCCCCTAGCGGTGAAAGCAGTTACGAGCAGTACTTC. Translating gives CSAPSGESSYEQYF. The chain joins TRBV20-1 to TRBJ2-7; 7 nucleotides align to TRBD2. The germline V gene has CDR1 DFQATT and CDR2 SNEGSKA (reference sequence). Unmatched junction bases numbered 12, after V lost 6 bases and J lost 4 bases. The CDR3 loop spans 14 amino acids.

This clonotype was counted many times. The chain links TRBV9 to TRBJ1-2; no clear D gene. Trimming left V 2 bases short and J 6 bases short, with 17 bases between. Germline V CDR1 and CDR2: SGDLS, YYNGEE. CDR3 size: 15 residues. CDR3 sequence: CASSVSTESANGYTF. The CDR3 bases are TGTGCCAGCAGCGTGTCGACGGAATCCGCTAATGGCTACACCTTC.

The CDR3 sequence: CASSELPGTGDTDTQYF. The CDR3 DNA reads TGTGCCAGTAGTGAGCTACCTGGGACAGGGGACACAGATACGCAGTATTTT. V is TRBV19 and J is TRBJ2-3; 10 bases line up with TRBD1. V lost 5 bases, J lost 2 bases, and 10 bases stayed unmatched. This CDR3 has 17 residues. Germline V gene sequence: CDR1 LNHDA, CDR2 SQIVND (reference sequence).

This clonotype appeared many times. This chain uses TRBV13 with TRBJ2-7; D is undetermined. Germline CDR1 and CDR2: PRHDT and FYEKMQ (reference sequence). This CDR3 region has 13 residues. The V and J ends lost 0 bases and 3 bases respectively, with 6 bases between them. CDR3 bases: TGTGCCAGCAGCTTAGGACCAAACTACGAGCAGTACTTC. Amino acid sequence: CASSLGPNYEQYF. Full variable domain (remainder filled in from reference TRBV13 and TRBJ2-7): AAGVIQSPRHLIKEKRETATLKCYPIPRHDTVYWYQQGPGQDPQFLISFYEKMQSDKGSIPDRFSAQQFSDYHSELNMSSLELGDSALYFCASSLGPNYEQYFGPGTRLTVT.

The chain carries TRBV20-1 and TRBJ2-1; D perhaps matches TRBD1 (6 bases). The germline gives CDR1 DFQATT, CDR2 SNEGSKA (reference sequence). The CDR3 extends over 15 amino acids. Trimming pared 5 bases from V and 0 bases from J, leaving 14 bases between. CDR3 residues: CSAPGDGSSYNEQFF. DNA of the CDR3: TGCAGTGCTCCAGGGGACGGTAGCTCCTACAATGAGCAGTTCTTC.

V and J are TRBV29-1 and TRBJ2-1; TRBD2 matches at 7 bases. V shed 4 bases, J shed 3 bases, and the junction held 9 bases outside the gene matches. There are 15 residues in the CDR3. Germline V CDR1 and CDR2: SQVTM, ANQGSEA. DNA for the CDR3: TGCAGCGTTGCCAAGGGGAGCGGGGACTACAATGAGCAGTTCTTC. This sequence encodes CSVAKGSGDYNEQFF.

The chain is built from TRBV6-5 and TRBJ2-3; 11 nucleotides agree with TRBD2. Germline values: CDR1 MNHEY, CDR2 SVGAGI. The CDR3 covers 16 residues. V was clipped by 4 bases and J by 5 bases; unmatched bases: 8. Here the CDR3 reads CASSSVTSGGGDTQYF. CDR3 nucleotides: TGTGCCAGCAGTTCCGTCACTAGCGGGGGTGGAGATACGCAGTATTTT.

This clonotype was seen more than once but under ten times. A read error is likely, as this CDR3 ends without the conserved phenylalanine or tryptophan. The V gene is TRBV7-9, the J gene TRBJ1-4; the D gene is possibly TRBD1 (6 bases). CDR1 is SEHNR, CDR2 FQNEAQ, per germline (reference sequence). The CDR3 length is 15 residues. V was shortened by 5 bases and J by 9 bases, with 19 bases between the two germline ends. Here the CDR3 reads CASSQGGEEVKKLFL. The CDR3, as DNA: TGTGCCAGCAGCCAAGGGGGGGAGGAGGTGAAAAAACTGTTTCTT.

The V and J genes are TRBV10-3 and TRBJ1-5; 7 bases line up with TRBD1. V shed 6 bases, J shed 4 bases, and the junction held 9 bases outside the gene matches. This CDR3 region has 15 residues. CDR1 is ENHRY, CDR2 SYGVKD, per germline. The CDR3 spells CAIRATGNENQPQHF. As DNA, the CDR3 is TGTGCCATCAGAGCGACAGGGAATGAAAATCAGCCCCAGCATTTT.

This clonotype has ten or more counts. This chain uses TRBV7-8 with TRBJ1-6, with D possibly TRBD1 on 6 matching bases. Trimming removed 5 bases from V and 9 bases from J, with 14 bases in between. The CDR3 runs 14 residues. CDR1 and CDR2 from the germline V gene are SGHVS and FQNEAQ. The DNA of the CDR3 is TGTGCCAGCAGCCCAACAGGGTTGAGTTCACCCCTCCACTTT. Encoded protein: CASSPTGLSSPLHF.

In this sample, this clonotype turned up many times. V and J are TRBV6-6 and TRBJ1-2; weak D call: TRBD1 (6 bases). CDR1 and CDR2 from the germline V gene are MNHNY and SVGAGI (reference sequence). The CDR3 totals 14 residues. V was pared by 2 bases and J by 2 bases, with 9 bases between. CDR3 DNA: TGTGCCAGCAGTTACGGGGGGCGCAACTATGGCTACACCTTC. Its protein is CASSYGGRNYGYTF.

A single count supports this clonotype. V and J are TRBV6-5 and TRBJ1-1; possibly TRBD1 for D (6 bases). The CDR3 length is 12 residues. Germline CDR1 and CDR2: MNHEY and SVGAGI. V lost 6 bases and J lost 6, with 11 bases in between. In DNA, the CDR3 is TGTGCCAGCAGACCCGGGACATCTGAAGCTTTCTTT. Translating it yields CASRPGTSEAFF.

At least ten counts were recorded for this clonotype. The chain is built from TRBV29-1 and TRBJ2-7; D unresolved. This CDR3 region has 13 residues. CDR1 is SQVTM, CDR2 ANQGSEA, per germline. Trimming removed 1 base at V and 2 bases at J, with 9 bases between. CDR3 sequence reads: CSVEGEVPYEQYF. The CDR3 DNA reads TGCAGCGTTGAAGGGGAAGTGCCCTACGAGCAGTACTTC.

This clonotype was detected ten times or more. The V gene is TRBV6-2 or TRBV6-3, the J gene TRBJ1-6; D perhaps matches TRBD1 (5 bases). V was shortened by 5 bases and J by 4 bases, with 15 bases between the two germline ends. This CDR3 is built from 16 residues. Germline CDR1 is MNHEY and CDR2 is SVGEGT. DNA for the CDR3: TGTGCCAGCAGTGACGAGGGGAAAGGGTATAATTCACCCCTCCACTTT. Translated: CASSDEGKGYNSPLHF.

The chain recombines TRBV15 with TRBJ2-1; 13 bases are shared with TRBD2. Trimming at V came to 1 base and at J to 8 bases, leaving 5 bases not matched to a gene. CDR1 and CDR2 from the germline V gene are LNHNV and YYDKDF (reference sequence). This CDR3 has 16 amino acids. The chain's CDR3 is CATSRALGLAGDEQFF. The CDR3 DNA follows: TGTGCCACCAGCAGAGCTCTTGGACTAGCGGGGGATGAGCAGTTCTTC. Variable domain in full (rest from reference TRBV15 and TRBJ2-1): DAMVIQNPRYQVTQFGKPVTLSCSQTLNHNVMYWYQQKSSQAPKLLFHYYDKDFNNEADTPDNFQSRRPNTSFCFLDIRSPGLGDTAMYLCATSRALGLAGDEQFFGPGTRLTVL.

This clonotype was seen ten or more times. This chain joins TRBV6-6 and TRBJ2-7; D is uncertain. Germline CDR1 and CDR2: MNHNY and SVGAGI (reference sequence). The CDR3 totals 11 residues. The V gene lost 7 bases and the J gene lost 0 bases, with 4 bases spanning the gap. The CDR3 region has the DNA TGTGCCAGCACAAGCTCCTACGAGCAGTACTTC. It codes for CASTSSYEQYF.

This clonotype has a handful of counts. This rearrangement joins TRBV4-2 to TRBJ1-2; 9 nucleotides agree with TRBD1. This CDR3 has 15 residues. CDR1 and CDR2 from the germline V gene are LGHNA and YNFKEQ. Trimming at V came to 6 bases and at J to 3 bases, leaving 8 bases not matched to a gene. CDR3 coding DNA: TGTGCCAGCAGTCCGACAGGGGGTTCGGACTATGGCTACACCTTC. It specifies CASSPTGGSDYGYTF.

This clonotype was observed at least ten times. The genes are TRBV9 and TRBJ2-3, with 12 bases matching TRBD2. V dropped 7 bases and J dropped 4; count of bases not matched to a gene: 22. The CDR3 covers 20 residues. In germline, CDR1 is SGDLS, CDR2 YYNGEE. CDR3 protein: CASRGQGGWTSGDKADTQYF. The DNA for the CDR3 is TGTGCCAGCCGGGGACAGGGTGGCTGGACTAGCGGGGATAAGGCAGATACGCAGTATTTT. The whole variable domain, remainder taken from reference TRBV9 and TRBJ2-3, is DSGVTQTPKHLITATGQRVTLRCSPRSGDLSVYWYQQSLDQGLQFLIQYYNGEERAKGNILERFSAQQFPDLHSELNLSSLELGDSALYFCASRGQGGWTSGDKADTQYFGPGTRLTVL.

V and J are TRBV7-2 and TRBJ2-1; 10 nucleotides agree with TRBD2. The CDR3 loop spans 15 amino acids. With V trimmed by 5 bases and J by 2 bases, 3 bases remained unmatched. The germline gives CDR1 SGHTA, CDR2 FQGNSA. Here the CDR3 reads CASSQRGGAYNEQFF. For the CDR3, the DNA is TGTGCCAGCAGCCAGCGGGGGGGCGCCTACAATGAGCAGTTCTTC.

The J gene is TRBJ2-7, the V gene TRBV20-1; possibly TRBD1 for D (6 bases). CDR1 is DFQATT and CDR2 is SNEGSKA in the germline V gene (reference sequence). The CDR3 is made up of 16 amino acids. V gave up 3 bases and J gave up 3 bases, with 21 bases separating them. The CDR3 loop is CSARSGPFRGSYEQYF. The CDR3 DNA sequence: TGCAGTGCTAGGTCTGGGCCGTTCAGGGGTAGCTACGAGCAGTACTTC.

At least ten counts were recorded for this clonotype. The rearrangement joins TRBV4-1 to TRBJ2-7; 10 bases align to TRBD1. After removal of 3 bases from V and 4 bases from J, the junction contained 3 bases not matched to a gene. The CDR3 is made up of 14 amino acids. In germline, CDR1 is MGHRA, CDR2 YSYEKL. CDR3 residues: CASSHPGQGYEQYF. Here the CDR3 DNA reads TGCGCCAGCAGCCATCCGGGACAGGGGTACGAGCAGTACTTC.

This clonotype was counted at least ten times. The rearrangement links TRBV7-9 to TRBJ1-1; D is perhaps TRBD1 (6 bases). Trimming removed 4 bases at V and 5 bases at J, with 26 bases between. The V gene's germline CDR1 is SEHNR and CDR2 FQNEAQ (reference sequence). The CDR3 is 18 amino acids. The CDR3 region has the DNA TGTGCCAGCAGCTCCTTAGTACCGGGGTCGGGCAGGGGAACTGAAGCTTTCTTT. It encodes CASSSLVPGSGRGTEAFF.

There are many counts of this clonotype. The chain joins TRBV19 to TRBJ2-3; tentatively, D is TRBD2 (5 bases). The CDR3 contains 14 residues. The V end was cut by 3 bases, the J end by 6 bases, with 13 bases between. Germline values: CDR1 LNHDA, CDR2 SQIVND (reference sequence). The CDR3 region has the DNA TGTGCCAGTAGTATGGACCGGGCGGGTGATACGCAGTATTTT. This encodes CASSMDRAGDTQYF.